The 26 T cell receptor beta chains given below trace back to one sample, sequenced in a study of T cells in Graves' hyperthyroidism and ophthalmopathy. RNA transcripts yielded amplified TCR beta CDR3 regions. The TCR CDR3 first-round RT-PCR relied on the HTBI primer set. TCRdb re-called the multiplex PCR reads with MiXCR, one entry per CDR3 protein. Here the sample spans 750,000 to 900,000 distinct CDR3 sequences, about two fifths being singletons. Sequencing was performed on blood. The source is a man aged 18-30 years with Graves' hyperthyroidism.

In the case of this clonotype: At one boundary the junction diverges from the germline segment, which might be a read error. This sequence joins TRBV5-1 and TRBJ2-5; D remains unclear. The CDR3 is made up of 15 amino acids. CDR1 SGHRS and CDR2 YFSETQ come from the germline V gene. Written as DNA, the CDR3 is TGTGCCAGCAGCCGATATCAAGAACCTCCCGAGACCCAGTACTTC. It yields the protein CASSRYQEPPETQYF.

This clonotype came up many times. The V and J genes are TRBV20-1 and TRBJ2-5; TRBD2 might be the D (5 bases). Trimming took off 5 bases at V and 1 base at J, with 11 bases between the two ends. This CDR3 is built from 13 residues. Germline V lookup: CDR1 DFQATT, CDR2 SNEGSKA (reference sequence). CDR3 loop: CSAPRGGQETQYF. The DNA for the CDR3 is TGCAGTGCTCCTCGAGGAGGCCAAGAGACCCAGTACTTC.

This clonotype occurred many times. The chain employs TRBV9 and TRBJ1-5; D is perhaps TRBD1 (5 bases). Per the germline V gene, CDR1 is SGDLS and CDR2 is YYNGEE. The CDR3 sequence is 14 residues long. V gave up 4 bases and J gave up 1 base, with 9 bases separating them. CDR3 loop: CASSQTASNQPQHF. For the CDR3, the DNA is TGTGCCAGCAGCCAGACAGCGAGCAATCAGCCCCAGCATTTT.

This clonotype was observed at least ten times. The V and J genes are TRBV7-8 and TRBJ2-7, with D tentatively TRBD1 (6 bases). Germline V lookup: CDR1 SGHVS, CDR2 FQNEAQ. The germline V and J ends were trimmed by 7 bases and 4 bases, with 17 bases remaining between them. This CDR3 is 14 amino acids long. CDR3 protein: CASMSEDSRYEQYF. The CDR3 DNA follows: TGTGCCAGCATGTCTGAGGACAGTAGATACGAGCAGTACTTC.

This clonotype was observed many times. The rearrangement links TRBV7-3 to TRBJ1-1, with D perhaps matching TRBD1 (5 bases). CDR1 is SGHTA and CDR2 is FQGTGA in the germline V gene. This CDR3 spans 14 amino acids. V lost 5 bases, J lost 1 base, and 11 bases lay in between. The CDR3 sequence is CASSPIGGNTEAFF. The DNA for the CDR3 is TGTGCCAGCAGCCCTATCGGGGGGAACACTGAAGCTTTCTTT.

The rearrangement joins TRBV2 to TRBJ1-3, with D maybe TRBD1 (5 bases). The J call may be faulty, since TRBJ1-5 better matches the DNA end. Germline CDR1 SNHLY, CDR2 FYNNEI. The CDR3 extends over 12 amino acids. CDR3 sequence: CASRDRYQPQHF. CDR3 DNA sequence: TGTGCCAGCCGGGACCGGTATCAGCCCCAGCATTTT.

V and J are TRBV7-3 and TRBJ1-1, with D perhaps TRBD1 (6 bases). The CDR3 spans 17 residues. V gave up 4 bases and J gave up 0 bases, with 18 bases separating them. Germline V lookup: CDR1 SGHTA, CDR2 FQGTGA. CDR3 in amino acids: CASSYKMDSIMNTEAFF. CDR3 bases: TGTGCCAGCAGCTACAAGATGGACAGTATTATGAACACTGAAGCTTTCTTT.

The V call is TRBV7-2, the J call TRBJ1-5, with TRBD1 matching over 7 bases. The CDR3 loop spans 14 amino acids. Germline CDR1 is SGHTA and CDR2 is FQGNSA. The junction had 7 bases not matched to a gene; V was cut back by 2 bases and J by 9 bases. The CDR3 protein is CASSLSGSGGPQHF. DNA of the CDR3: TGTGCCAGCAGCTTATCGGGGTCAGGGGGGCCCCAGCATTTT.

This sequence joins TRBV7-9 and TRBJ2-7; D may correspond to TRBD1 or TRBD2 (5 bases each). The CDR3 runs to 13 residues. V was cut by 5 bases and J by 4 bases, with 12 bases left in between. The V gene's germline CDR1 is SEHNR and CDR2 FQNEAQ (reference sequence). CDR3 bases: TGTGCCAGCAGCCACGGGGCGACTTACGAGCAGTACTTC. This codes for CASSHGATYEQYF.

On this clonotype itself: A single base separates this from a much larger clone, so it may be a read error. This chain joins TRBV19 and TRBJ1-5; 9 positions agree with TRBD1. The CDR3 has 16 amino acids. Per germline, CDR1 LNHDA and CDR2 SQIVND (reference sequence). Unmatched junction bases numbered 10, after V lost 3 bases and J lost 7 bases. The CDR3 spells CASSMVSGTGLQPQHF. The DNA of the CDR3 is TGTGCCAGTAGTATGGTTTCCGGGACAGGGCTACAGCCCCAGCATTTT.

Here the CDR3 DNA reads TGTGCCAGCAGCTTGCTACAGGCCTCCTACGAGCAGTACTTC. Its translation: CASSLLQASYEQYF. This rearrangement joins TRBV5-6 to TRBJ2-7, with D perhaps matching TRBD1 (5 bases). CDR1 and CDR2 (germline): SGHDT, YYEEEE. The CDR3 consists of 14 residues. V gave up 1 base and J gave up 0 bases, with 8 bases separating them.

This clonotype was observed at least ten times. The J gene is TRBJ1-2, the V gene TRBV19; 10 bases line up with TRBD1. Germline assignment: CDR1 LNHDA and CDR2 SQIVND (reference sequence). V dropped 8 bases and J dropped 5; count of bases not matched to a gene: 8. The CDR3 has 14 amino acids. Here the CDR3 DNA reads TGTGCCAGTCTAAGACCGGGACAGGGGTATGGCTACACCTTC. It yields the protein CASLRPGQGYGYTF.

The V and J genes are TRBV10-3 and TRBJ1-5; D may be TRBD1 (6 bases). The CDR3 contains 13 residues. V dropped 4 bases and J dropped 7 bases, with 11 bases sitting between them. The germline V gene has CDR1 ENHRY and CDR2 SYGVKD. The CDR3 reads CAISGAGGQPQHF. The CDR3 coding sequence is TGTGCCATCAGTGGGGCCGGGGGCCAGCCCCAGCATTTT.

The rearrangement uses TRBV6-5 and TRBJ1-4, with D unclear. In germline, CDR1 is MNHEY, CDR2 SVGAGI. Trimming left V 2 bases short and J 14 bases short, with 9 bases between. The CDR3 loop spans 11 amino acids. CDR3 sequence (DNA): TGTGCCAGCAGTTACGCGGGCCGGCTGTTTTTT. Translation: CASSYAGRLFF.

The V and J genes are TRBV6-5 and TRBJ1-6, with D perhaps matching TRBD1 (5 bases). V shed 0 bases and J shed 12 bases, with 15 bases lying between them. The CDR3 runs to 15 residues. Looked up from germline, CDR1 is MNHEY and CDR2 is SVGAGI. DNA of the CDR3: TGTGCCAGCAGTTACTCGGGAGGGTTGGGGCGACCCCTCCACTTT. Translation: CASSYSGGLGRPLHF.

This clonotype appeared many times. The chain recombines TRBV20-1 with TRBJ1-6; 8 positions match TRBD1. The junction had 4 bases not matched to a gene; V was cut back by 1 base and J by 8 bases. This CDR3 comprises 14 residues. Germline CDR1 is DFQATT and CDR2 is SNEGSKA (reference sequence). The CDR3: CSARGTGNDSPLHF. In DNA form, the CDR3 reads TGCAGTGCTAGAGGGACAGGGAATGATTCACCCCTCCACTTT.

This clonotype came up many times. J is TRBJ2-7 and V is TRBV15; D is possibly TRBD1 or TRBD2 (5 bases each). CDR3 length equals 14 residues. Trimming removed 0 bases at V and 4 bases at J, with 10 bases between. Germline CDR1 is LNHNV and CDR2 is YYDKDF (reference sequence). This CDR3 reads CATSRERDGYEQYF. CDR3 sequence (DNA): TGTGCCACCAGCAGAGAACGGGACGGATACGAGCAGTACTTC. Filled out from reference TRBV15 and TRBJ2-7, the complete variable domain reads DAMVIQNPRYQVTQFGKPVTLSCSQTLNHNVMYWYQQKSSQAPKLLFHYYDKDFNNEADTPDNFQSRRPNTSFCFLDIRSPGLGDTAMYLCATSRERDGYEQYFGPGTRLTVT.

In its sample, this clonotype was seen many times. The chain is built from TRBV7-9 and TRBJ1-6; D gene unclear. The CDR3 contains 13 residues. V was pared by 3 bases and J by 9 bases, with 9 bases between. Germline V CDR1 and CDR2: SEHNR, FQNEAQ (reference sequence). Here the CDR3 DNA reads TGTGCCAGCAGCTTTACGGAGGGTTCACCCCTCCACTTT. Amino acids: CASSFTEGSPLHF.

The genes are TRBV20-1 and TRBJ2-5, with D tentatively TRBD1 or TRBD2 (5 bases each). Germline CDR1 DFQATT, CDR2 SNEGSKA (reference sequence). The CDR3 length is 12 residues. V gave up 0 bases and J gave up 8 bases, with 10 bases separating them. The CDR3 coding sequence is TGCAGTGCTAGAGATGAGAGGGGAACCCAGTACTTC. It codes for CSARDERGTQYF.

On this clonotype: This may arise from a read error, as a much more abundant clone is one base away. The gene calls are TRBV2 and TRBJ1-2, with 7 positions matching TRBD1. The V and J ends lost 4 bases and 6 bases, in that order; junction bases with no gene match: 8. The CDR3 consists of 14 residues. Per the germline V gene, CDR1 is SNHLY and CDR2 is FYNNEI. DNA for the CDR3: TGTGCCAGCAGTGCAGACAGGGCATTAAATGGCTACACCTTC. Translated, it gives CASSADRALNGYTF.

This chain connects TRBV20-1 to TRBJ2-7, with TRBD2 as a possible D gene (5 bases). Germline V gene sequence: CDR1 DFQATT, CDR2 SNEGSKA (reference sequence). CDR3 length: 13 residues. Between the trimmed V and J ends, which lost 3 bases and 5 bases, there was a span of 14 bases. The CDR3: CSARRGSMDEQYF. The CDR3 bases are TGCAGTGCTAGGAGAGGGAGTATGGACGAGCAGTACTTC.

Concerning this clonotype: A much more abundant neighbour one base away suggests this may be a read error. This chain uses TRBV20-1 with TRBJ1-6; the D gene is possibly TRBD1 (5 bases). The CDR3 is 14 amino acids. Trimming left V 3 bases short and J 7 bases short, with 13 bases between. Looked up from germline, CDR1 is DFQATT and CDR2 is SNEGSKA (reference sequence). CDR3 residues: CSASERGGNSPLHF. CDR3 DNA: TGCAGTGCTAGCGAGAGGGGAGGGAATTCACCCCTCCACTTT.

This clonotype came up many times. CDR3 DNA sequence: TGTGCCAGCAGTGAAGCAGGGTCGGCTAATGAAAAACTGTTTTTT. Protein sequence: CASSEAGSANEKLFF. The rearrangement joins TRBV25-1 to TRBJ1-4; perhaps TRBD1 as D (5 bases). CDR3 size: 15 residues. V lost 2 bases and J 3 bases, leaving 10 bases between the germline ends. Germline loops: CDR1 MGHDK, CDR2 SYGVNS.

Turning to this clonotype: The junction departs from the called germline gene at one end, perhaps through a read error. The V and J genes are TRBV10-2 and TRBJ2-7; D is possibly TRBD2 (5 bases). Germline lookup yields CDR1 WSHSY and CDR2 SAAADI. The CDR3 is 15 amino acids. The CDR3 protein is CASSLRRASDYEQYF. CDR3 DNA sequence: TGTGCCAGCAGCCTTCGGCGGGCCTCCGACTACGAGCAGTACTTC.

This clonotype was counted a few times. The chain joins TRBV11-2 to TRBJ2-6; D remains unclear. CDR1 SGHAT and CDR2 FQNNGV come from the germline V gene. The CDR3 sequence is 16 residues long. V was cut by 3 bases and J by 0 bases, with 9 bases left in between. In DNA form, the CDR3 reads TGTGCCAGCAGCTTGGGCCCGTACTCTGGGGCCAACGTCCTGACTTTC. It codes for CASSLGPYSGANVLTF.

This clonotype was seen once. The rearrangement joins TRBV29-1 to TRBJ1-4, with D possibly matching TRBD1 (5 bases). This CDR3 contains 14 residues. V was shortened by 5 bases and J by 7 bases, with 17 bases between the two germline ends. Germline V CDR1 and CDR2: SQVTM, ANQGSEA. The CDR3 protein is CSVYSSSGGEKLFF. The CDR3 DNA sequence: TGCAGCGTTTACAGCAGCTCTGGGGGTGAAAAACTGTTTTTT.